This T cell receptor (beta chain) was captured in a study of identifying expanded T cells in peripheral blood (dated 2019 in TCRdb). In terms of the full investigation: Separate aliquots of the same genomic DNA pool were sequenced to produce technical replicates, and four replicates were compared in pairs.

No immune events, such as infections, were documented for the healthy donors during the collection period. Time-dependent variance in a beta-binomial model of T-cell clone differential abundance was calibrated using healthy-donor blood repertoires as a training cohort. There were ten or so healthy donors in the training cohort, of whom 3 were female and 7 were male. The donors were between roughly 25 and 70 years old, with an average age of roughly 41 years. Obtained from a commercial supplier, whole blood was collected from each healthy donor at three time points set about two weeks apart. For immunosequencing, genomic DNA was extracted from unsorted whole blood. TCRbeta CDR3 regions were profiled with the immunoSEQ Assay using bias-controlled multiplex PCR amplification of genomic DNA. Processing in the source paper ran as follows. To quantify the absolute abundance of each unique TCRbeta CDR3 region, the sequences were collapsed and filtered. Differential abundance was tested with two models: a binomial (Fisher-equivalent) model and a beta-binomial model that adds time-dependent variance fitted from healthy donors. Any clone with fewer than 5 combined templates was excluded, and a clone was called differentially abundant if its Benjamini-Hochberg FDR was below 0.01. Beta-binomial variance was modeled as a function of total template count across the two samples using the form v = (b*log(k)+a)^2. In its TCRdb copy, this immuneACCESS table keeps in-frame sequences only and misses some clones. Where compared with another copy, unresolved V genes explain less than half of these, and the others have no known cause. From that table come the V and J calls and clone size; the DNA was used to work out D and trimming. Here the sample has around 100,000 clones; 88% occur a single time. The ten largest clones capture approximately 5.7% of the sample.

Points on this clone: This receptor's antigen is unknown. No base quality values were provided; no much bigger clone lies one nucleotide off.

Points the paper makes about the study in general: The authors expected that biological variance in healthy repertoires might rise further over much longer intervals, such as months to years. For all healthy donors, the variance in clone template counts between roughly 2-week samples rose significantly as total template count increased. The binomial model flagged about 1.2 differentially abundant clones between technical replicates, compared with about 16 over approximately two weeks and 19 to 20 over about four weeks. The beta-binomial model significantly reduced the number of clones called differentially abundant and the false-positive rate across all healthy-donor time intervals.

From the cysteine through the phenylalanine, the CDR3 covers 14 amino acids. The CDR3 DNA has 42 bases and is translated from base 1. CDR1 and CDR2 are drawn from the germline V gene: SNHLY, FYNNEI. The junction shows trimming of 7 bases on V and 7 bases on J, plus 19 bases between the germline ends. Material for sequencing was blood. The chain links TRBV2 with TRBJ1-1; the D gene is not confidently resolved. This receptor was identified in a person aged 18-70 years in good health. Here the CDR3 is given as CASTRTANVGEAFF. The nucleotide sequence reads TGTGCCAGCACCCGGACCGCTAATGTGGGTGAAGCTTTCTTT.